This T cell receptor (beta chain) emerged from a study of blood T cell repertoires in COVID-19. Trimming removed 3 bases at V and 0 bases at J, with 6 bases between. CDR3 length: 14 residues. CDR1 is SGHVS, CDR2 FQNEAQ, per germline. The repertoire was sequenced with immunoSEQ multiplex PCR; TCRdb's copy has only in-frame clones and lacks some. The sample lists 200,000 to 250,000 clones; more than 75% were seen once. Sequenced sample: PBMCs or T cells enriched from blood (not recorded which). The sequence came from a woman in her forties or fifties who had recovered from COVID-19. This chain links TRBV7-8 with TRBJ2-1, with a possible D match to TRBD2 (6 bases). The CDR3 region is CASSFGSSYNEQFF. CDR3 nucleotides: TGTGCCAGCAGCTTCGGGAGCTCCTACAATGAGCAGTTCTTC.